One and the same sample provided the 5 T cell receptor beta chains below, sequenced in a study of T cell clonotyping in hematopoietic cell transplantation. The data were produced by immunoSEQ multiplex PCR, yet TCRdb's version contains in-frame clones alone and is incomplete. The table lists about 41,000 clones, about 95% of them singletons. Sequenced sample: peripheral blood mononuclear cells. These receptors originate from a man aged 25-45 years in good health. Some clones in this sample may be carry-over from other donors' samples.

The chain is built from TRBV19 and TRBJ1-2, with D possibly matching TRBD1 (6 bases). CDR1 is LNHDA, CDR2 SQIVND, per germline (reference sequence). The V gene lost 4 bases and the J gene lost 2 bases, with 20 bases spanning the gap. The CDR3 is 17 amino acids. CDR3 sequence reads: CASSTEGGLLRNYGYTF. CDR3 nucleotides: TGTGCCAGTAGTACCGAGGGGGGCTTACTAAGAAACTATGGCTACACCTTC.

The V gene is TRBV5-1, the J gene TRBJ2-3; 11 bases line up with TRBD2. In germline, CDR1 is SGHRS, CDR2 YFSETQ. This CDR3 region has 17 residues. Trimming cost V 2 bases and J 6 bases; bases outside gene matches: 11. The CDR3 here is CASSFGTIAGGMDTQYF. The CDR3 nucleotides are TGCGCCAGCAGCTTTGGGACAATAGCGGGGGGGATGGATACGCAGTATTTT.

This clone was counted once. The rearrangement uses TRBV5-1 and TRBJ2-5, with 8 nucleotides matching TRBD2. This CDR3 has 15 residues. Looked up from germline, CDR1 is SGHRS and CDR2 is YFSETQ. J gave up 4 bases and V 0 bases, and 5 bases lay outside the gene matches. The CDR3 protein is CASSLVSGGRETQYF. DNA for the CDR3: TGCGCCAGCAGCTTGGTTTCGGGGGGGAGAGAGACCCAGTACTTC. Full variable domain (outside the CDR3, taken from reference TRBV5-1 and TRBJ2-5): KAGVTQTPRYLIKTRGQQVTLSCSPISGHRSVSWYQQTPGQGLQFLFEYFSETQRNKGNFPGRFSGRQFSNSRSEMNVSTLELGDSALYLCASSLVSGGRETQYFGPGTRLLVL.

This chain connects TRBV7-2 to TRBJ1-1; D is ambiguous. CDR3 length equals 14 residues. CDR1 is SGHTA, CDR2 FQGNSA, per germline. The ends were cut back, 5 bases at V and 2 bases at J, with 12 bases in the middle. The DNA for the CDR3 is TGTGCCAGCAGCGCACCCCATAGAAACACTGAAGCTTTCTTT. It codes for CASSAPHRNTEAFF.

V gene TRBV5-6 combines with J gene TRBJ1-4; the D is unclear. This CDR3 is 16 amino acids long. V lost 0 bases and J 5 bases, leaving 14 bases between the germline ends. From germline, CDR1 is SGHDT and CDR2 YYEEEE. DNA of the CDR3: TGTGCCAGCAGCTTGGGAGGTGAGGCCGCAAATGAAAAACTGTTTTTT. Its translation is CASSLGGEAANEKLFF.